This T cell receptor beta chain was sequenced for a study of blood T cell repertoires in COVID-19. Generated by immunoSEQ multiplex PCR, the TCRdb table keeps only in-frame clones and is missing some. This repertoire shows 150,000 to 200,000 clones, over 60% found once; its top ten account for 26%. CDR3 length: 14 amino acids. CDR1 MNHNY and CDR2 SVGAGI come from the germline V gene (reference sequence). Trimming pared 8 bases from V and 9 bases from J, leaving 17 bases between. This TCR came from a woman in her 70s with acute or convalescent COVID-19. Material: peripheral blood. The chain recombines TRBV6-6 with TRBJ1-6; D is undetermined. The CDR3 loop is CASGGGWEGSPLHF. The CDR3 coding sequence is TGTGCCAGCGGAGGAGGATGGGAAGGTTCACCCCTCCACTTT.